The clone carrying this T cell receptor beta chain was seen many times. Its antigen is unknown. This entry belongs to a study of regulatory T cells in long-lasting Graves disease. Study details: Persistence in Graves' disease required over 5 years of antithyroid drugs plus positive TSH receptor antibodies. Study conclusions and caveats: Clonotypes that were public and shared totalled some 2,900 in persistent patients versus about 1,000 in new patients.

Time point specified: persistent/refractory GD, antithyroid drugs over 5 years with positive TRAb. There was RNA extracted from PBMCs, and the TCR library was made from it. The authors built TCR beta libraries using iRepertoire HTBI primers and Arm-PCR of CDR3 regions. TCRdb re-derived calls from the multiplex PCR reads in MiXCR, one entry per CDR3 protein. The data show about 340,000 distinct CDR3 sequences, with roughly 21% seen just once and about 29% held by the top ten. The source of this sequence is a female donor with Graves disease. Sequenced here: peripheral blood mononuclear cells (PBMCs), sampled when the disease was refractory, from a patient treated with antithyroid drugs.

The CDR3 DNA sequence: TGTGCCAGCAGCATAGGTTATACAGGACAGTACACTGAAGCTTTCTTT. Protein sequence: CASSIGYTGQYTEAFF. This rearrangement joins TRBV11-3 to TRBJ1-1; D may be TRBD1 (6 bases). V shed 5 bases and J shed 3 bases, with 19 bases lying between them. Germline-derived CDR1 and CDR2 are SGHNT and YENEEA. The CDR3 runs 16 residues.